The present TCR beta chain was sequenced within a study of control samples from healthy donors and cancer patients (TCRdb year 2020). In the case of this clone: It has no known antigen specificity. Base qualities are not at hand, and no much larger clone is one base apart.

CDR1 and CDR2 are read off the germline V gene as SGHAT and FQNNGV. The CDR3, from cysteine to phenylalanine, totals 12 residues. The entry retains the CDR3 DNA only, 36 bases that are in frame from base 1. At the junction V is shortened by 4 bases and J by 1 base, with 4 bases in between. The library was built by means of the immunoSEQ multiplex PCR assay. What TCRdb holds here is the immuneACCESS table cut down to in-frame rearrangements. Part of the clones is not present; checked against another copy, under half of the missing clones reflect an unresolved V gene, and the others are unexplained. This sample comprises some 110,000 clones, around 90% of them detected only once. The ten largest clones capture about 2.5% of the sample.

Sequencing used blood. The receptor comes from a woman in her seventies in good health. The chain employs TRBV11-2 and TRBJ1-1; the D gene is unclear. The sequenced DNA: TGTGCCAGCAGCTCCGGGAACACTGAAGCTTTCTTT. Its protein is CASSSGNTEAFF.